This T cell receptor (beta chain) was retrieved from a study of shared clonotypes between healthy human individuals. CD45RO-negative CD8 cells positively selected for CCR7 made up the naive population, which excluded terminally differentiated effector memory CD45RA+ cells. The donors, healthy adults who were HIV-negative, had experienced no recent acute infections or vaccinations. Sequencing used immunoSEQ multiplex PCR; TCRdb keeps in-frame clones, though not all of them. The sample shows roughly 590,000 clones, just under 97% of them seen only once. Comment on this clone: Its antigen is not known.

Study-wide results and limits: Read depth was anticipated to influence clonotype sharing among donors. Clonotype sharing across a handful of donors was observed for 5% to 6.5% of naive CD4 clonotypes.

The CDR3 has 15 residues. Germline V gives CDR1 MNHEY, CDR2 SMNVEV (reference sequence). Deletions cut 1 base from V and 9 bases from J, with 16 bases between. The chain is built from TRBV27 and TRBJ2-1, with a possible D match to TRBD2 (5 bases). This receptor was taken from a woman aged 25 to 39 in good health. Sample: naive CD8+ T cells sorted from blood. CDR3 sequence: CASSLYGGETTEQFF. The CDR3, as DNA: TGTGCCAGCAGTTTATATGGAGGTGAGACGACTGAGCAGTTCTTC.